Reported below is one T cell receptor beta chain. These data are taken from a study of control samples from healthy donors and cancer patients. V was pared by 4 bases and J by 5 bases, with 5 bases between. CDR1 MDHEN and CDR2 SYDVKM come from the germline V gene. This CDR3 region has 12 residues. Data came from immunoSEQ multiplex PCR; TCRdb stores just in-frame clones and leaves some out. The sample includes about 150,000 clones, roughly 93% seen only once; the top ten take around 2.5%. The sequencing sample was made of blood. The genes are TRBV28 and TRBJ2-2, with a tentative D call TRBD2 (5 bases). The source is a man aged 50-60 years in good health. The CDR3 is CASSWTTGELFF. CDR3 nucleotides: TGTGCCAGCAGTTGGACTACCGGGGAGCTGTTTTTT.